Below are 3 T cell receptor beta chains sequenced from a single sample in a study of cytomegalovirus exposure and HLA in healthy donors. PCR involved 60 Vbeta and 13 Jbeta primers. The protocol was immunoSEQ multiplex PCR, while the TCRdb copy is restricted to in-frame clones and leaves out a portion. This table holds approximately 110,000 clones, 65% to 90% found once. The sequencing input was PBMCs. The source is a man aged 25-45 years in good health and CMV-seropositive.

This clone was seen only a few times. The chain joins TRBV7-6 to TRBJ2-6; possible D gene TRBD2, 5 bases. CDR3 length: 16 amino acids. V lost 4 bases, J lost 2 bases, and 12 bases lay in between. Germline loops: CDR1 SGHVS, CDR2 FNYEAQ. CDR3 DNA: TGTGCCAGCAGCTCCATCGTCGGGGCTGGGGCCAACGTCCTGACTTTC. Amino acid sequence: CASSSIVGAGANVLTF.

DNA of the CDR3: TGCGCCAGCAGCCAAGATCTGGGACTAGCGGGAAATGGGAATGAGCAGTTCTTC. This codes for CASSQDLGLAGNGNEQFF. V usage is TRBV4-3 and J usage is TRBJ2-1; 13 bases line up with TRBD2. In germline, CDR1 is LGHNA, CDR2 YSLEER. Trimming cost V 0 bases and J 7 bases; bases outside gene matches: 9. This CDR3 has 18 amino acids.

DNA for the CDR3: TGTGCCATCAGCGAGGAGGGGGCTGCGCCCGCCTATGGCTACACCTTC. This translates into CAISEEGAAPAYGYTF. The rearrangement uses TRBV10-3 and TRBJ1-2; 7 nucleotides line up with TRBD1. The CDR3 is 16 amino acids. Trimming removed 6 bases from V and 4 bases from J; junction bases left unmatched: 14. CDR1 and CDR2 (germline): ENHRY, SYGVKD.